These 10 T cell receptor beta chains share one sample of origin, sequenced in a study of T cell changes during pregnancy in multiple sclerosis. Profiling relied on immunoSEQ multiplex PCR, and the TCRdb table lists in-frame clones only, not all of them. The data hold about 28,000 clones, with around 88% observed a single time. The specimen was CD4+ T cells from peripheral blood mononuclear cells, collected in the first trimester of pregnancy. The receptors derive from a female donor in good health, enrolled as a control in a pregnancy study.

This rearrangement joins TRBV7-9 to TRBJ2-7, with no clear D. Trimming removed 5 bases from V and 3 bases from J, with 5 bases in between. This CDR3 has 11 amino acids. The V gene's germline CDR1 is SEHNR and CDR2 FQNEAQ (reference sequence). The CDR3 DNA sequence: TGTGCCAGCAGCCCCGGCTACGAGCAGTACTTC. Translation: CASSPGYEQYF.

This chain links TRBV27 with TRBJ1-2; maybe TRBD1 (6 bases). The CDR3 extends over 15 amino acids. Germline loops: CDR1 MNHEY, CDR2 SMNVEV (reference sequence). Trimming took 4 bases from V and 6 from J, leaving 18 bases between them. CDR3 DNA: TGTGCCAGCAGTTATCAAACAGGGCTTTTGGATGGCTACACCTTC. Residues: CASSYQTGLLDGYTF.

V and J are TRBV25-1 and TRBJ2-5, with 9 nucleotides matching TRBD2. There are 17 residues in the CDR3. Germline CDR1 and CDR2: MGHDK and SYGVNS. V shed 1 base, J shed 2 bases, and the junction held 8 bases outside the gene matches. The CDR3 DNA follows: TGTGCCAGCAGTGAATGGGCGAGCGGGGGGATTCAAGAGACCCAGTACTTC. This codes for CASSEWASGGIQETQYF.

This rearrangement joins TRBV10-3 to TRBJ2-1, with TRBD1 matching over 7 bases. The germline gives CDR1 ENHRY, CDR2 SYGVKD. The V and J ends lost 4 bases and 6 bases, in that order; junction bases with no gene match: 12. This CDR3 is 16 amino acids long. CDR3 in DNA: TGTGCCATCAGTGGGACGGGACAGCTGGCCGCCAATGAGCAGTTCTTC. This codes for CAISGTGQLAANEQFF.

The J gene is TRBJ1-1, the V gene TRBV7-9, with D perhaps matching TRBD1 (6 bases). V was clipped by 2 bases and J by 1 base, with 14 bases between them. There are 16 residues in the CDR3. Germline-derived CDR1 and CDR2 are SEHNR and FQNEAQ (reference sequence). CDR3 coding DNA: TGTGCCAGCAGCTTAACCCAGGGGTTCCGGAACACTGAAGCTTTCTTT. Translation gives CASSLTQGFRNTEAFF.

This chain links TRBV5-1 with TRBJ2-7, with a weak D call TRBD2 (7 bases). Per the germline V gene, CDR1 is SGHRS and CDR2 is YFSETQ. V was cut by 5 bases and J by 5 bases, with 23 bases left in between. The length of the CDR3 is 16 residues. In DNA form, the CDR3 reads TGCGCCAGCAGAATACCCCGGGGGGCCATTTCAGACGAGCAGTACTTC. Translating gives CASRIPRGAISDEQYF. Drawing the rest from reference TRBV5-1 and TRBJ2-7, the complete variable domain is KAGVTQTPRYLIKTRGQQVTLSCSPISGHRSVSWYQQTPGQGLQFLFEYFSETQRNKGNFPGRFSGRQFSNSRSEMNVSTLELGDSALYLCASRIPRGAISDEQYFGPGTRLTVT.

The genes are TRBV10-3 and TRBJ1-5; D is possibly TRBD1 (6 bases). CDR3 length: 15 amino acids. The germline V gene encodes CDR1 ENHRY and CDR2 SYGVKD. Trimming took off 10 bases at V and 5 bases at J, with 21 bases between the two ends. The CDR3 DNA reads TGTGCCACAAGGGAAAGGGACACTATAGATCAGCCCCAGCATTTT. It encodes CATRERDTIDQPQHF.

The rearrangement joins TRBV9 to TRBJ2-1; no clear D. Looked up from germline, CDR1 is SGDLS and CDR2 is YYNGEE. This CDR3 is built from 16 residues. V lost 3 bases and J 1 base, leaving 14 bases between the germline ends. The CDR3 sequence is CASSGLTAGSYNEQFF. CDR3 DNA sequence: TGTGCCAGCAGCGGTCTAACAGCAGGTTCCTACAATGAGCAGTTCTTC.

The gene calls are TRBV19 and TRBJ1-2; TRBD1 matches at 10 bases. V lost 7 bases, J lost 6 bases, and 2 bases stayed unmatched. Germline CDR1 LNHDA, CDR2 SQIVND (reference sequence). This CDR3 has 12 amino acids. In DNA, the CDR3 is TGTGCCAGTACGGGACAGGGGCATGGCTACACCTTC. Translated, it gives CASTGQGHGYTF. The variable domain in full, with the rest retrieved from reference TRBV19 and TRBJ1-2, is DGGITQSPKYLFRKEGQNVTLSCEQNLNHDAMYWYRQDPGQGLRLIYYSQIVNDFQKGDIAEGYSVSREKKESFPLTVTSAQKNPTAFYLCASTGQGHGYTFGSGTRLTVV.

The CDR3 bases are TGCAGCGCCAACGGGGGATACACTGAAGCTTTCTTT. Translated: CSANGGYTEAFF. The chain uses TRBV29-1 and TRBJ1-1, with a tentative D call TRBD1 (5 bases). Trimming stripped 7 bases from V and 3 bases from J, with 12 bases between. The CDR3 runs to 12 residues. Germline CDR1 SQVTM, CDR2 ANQGSEA.